This is a list of T cell receptor beta chains from one sample in a study of CD8+ T cells in alopecia areata. Data came from immunoSEQ multiplex PCR; TCRdb stores just in-frame clones and leaves some out. This sample carries some 170,000 clones, about 60% of them seen once, and the ten largest clones take over 12%. The sequenced sample was CD4+ T cells sorted from blood, obtained at week 0. Receptors were obtained from a human donor with alopecia areata. CDR3s include the opening cysteine and the closing phenylalanine or tryptophan. The order of the fields is clone size, D gene, J gene, V gene, CDR3 DNA, CDR3 protein. A D gene is named only where the DNA matches it firmly. Where a row states a size, it is once, few, many or the class of an expanded clone; other rows omit it.

abundance: few
d_gene: TRBD2
j_gene: TRBJ2-7
v_gene: TRBV4-1
CDR3nt: TGCGCCAGCAGCCAATGGGGCAAGCGGGGGGTATACGAGCAGTACTTC
CDR3aa: CASSQWGKRGVYEQYF

abundance: NA
d_gene: NA
j_gene: TRBJ2-7
v_gene: TRBV7-2
CDR3nt: TGTGCCAGCAGCCGTGCCTGGGACTTTCGGTCCTACGAGCAGTACTTC
CDR3aa: CASSRAWDFRSYEQYF

abundance: NA
d_gene: NA
j_gene: TRBJ2-5
v_gene: TRBV29-1
CDR3nt: TGCAGCGTTGAACGGCACCAAGGAGGAGAGACCCAGTACTTC
CDR3aa: CSVERHQGGETQYF

abundance: NA
d_gene: NA
j_gene: TRBJ2-1
v_gene: TRBV28
CDR3nt: TGTGCCAGCAGTTCCACACCGGGCAGAATCAATGAGCAGTTCTTC
CDR3aa: CASSSTPGRINEQFF

abundance: NA
d_gene: TRBD2
j_gene: TRBJ2-5
v_gene: TRBV5-1
CDR3nt: TGCGCCAGCAGCTTTGGGACTAGCGGGGGGGAGACCCAGTACTTC
CDR3aa: CASSFGTSGGETQYF

abundance: NA
d_gene: TRBD2
j_gene: TRBJ2-7
v_gene: TRBV4-2
CDR3nt: TGTGCCAGCAGCCAAGGGGGGCTAGCGGGCTCCTACGAGCAGTACTTC
CDR3aa: CASSQGGLAGSYEQYF

abundance: NA
d_gene: TRBD2
j_gene: TRBJ2-1
v_gene: TRBV9
CDR3nt: TGTGCCAGCAGCCCCCGACTAGCGGAGTACAATGAGCAGTTCTTC
CDR3aa: CASSPRLAEYNEQFF

abundance: few
d_gene: NA
j_gene: TRBJ1-2
v_gene: TRBV7-2
CDR3nt: TGTGCCAGCAGCCCCGCCGCGGGAGACTATGGCTACACCTTC
CDR3aa: CASSPAAGDYGYTF

abundance: NA
d_gene: NA
j_gene: TRBJ1-2
v_gene: TRBV5-6
CDR3nt: TGTGCCAGCAGCTTGAACACAGCCTATGGCTACACCTTC
CDR3aa: CASSLNTAYGYTF

abundance: NA
d_gene: NA
j_gene: TRBJ1-1
v_gene: TRBV30
CDR3nt: TGTGCCTGGAGTGGAGGGAAAAGGGTGAACACTGAAGCTTTCTTT
CDR3aa: CAWSGGKRVNTEAFF

abundance: NA
d_gene: NA
j_gene: TRBJ2-1
v_gene: TRBV7-9
CDR3nt: TGTGCCAGCAGCCCGGGGATCAATGAGCAGTTCTTC
CDR3aa: CASSPGINEQFF

abundance: NA
d_gene: NA
j_gene: TRBJ1-5
v_gene: TRBV27
CDR3nt: TGTGCCAGCAGTTTACTAGGGAAGAATCAGCCCCAGCATTTT
CDR3aa: CASSLLGKNQPQHF

abundance: NA
d_gene: NA
j_gene: TRBJ1-1
v_gene: TRBV9
CDR3nt: TGTGCCAGCAGCCCGCAGGATAACACTGAAGCTTTCTTT
CDR3aa: CASSPQDNTEAFF

abundance: NA
d_gene: NA
j_gene: TRBJ1-5
v_gene: TRBV2
CDR3nt: TGTGCCAGCTCCCCGGGGCGCGACAATCAGCCCCAGCATTTT
CDR3aa: CASSPGRDNQPQHF

abundance: NA
d_gene: NA
j_gene: TRBJ1-2
v_gene: TRBV2
CDR3nt: TGTGCCAGCAAGGCAGATCAGTCTAACTATGGCTACACCTTC
CDR3aa: CASKADQSNYGYTF

abundance: few
d_gene: NA
j_gene: TRBJ2-6
v_gene: TRBV18
CDR3nt: TGTGCCAGCTCACCTACGGTGGGCTCCTCTGGGGCCAACGTCCTGACTTTC
CDR3aa: CASSPTVGSSGANVLTF

abundance: NA
d_gene: NA
j_gene: TRBJ1-5
v_gene: TRBV4-2
CDR3nt: TGTGCCAGCAGCCAGGATTCAGGGGAGGGCCAGCCCCAGCATTTT
CDR3aa: CASSQDSGEGQPQHF

abundance: NA
d_gene: NA
j_gene: TRBJ2-7
v_gene: TRBV6-5
CDR3nt: TGTGCCAGCAGTTACTCGACGTTAAGGGGAGCCTACGAGCAGTACTTC
CDR3aa: CASSYSTLRGAYEQYF

abundance: NA
d_gene: NA
j_gene: TRBJ1-2
v_gene: TRBV7-9
CDR3nt: TGTGCCAGTGGGGGTGGCTACACCTTC
CDR3aa: CASGGGYTF

abundance: few
d_gene: NA
j_gene: TRBJ2-7
v_gene: TRBV29-1
CDR3nt: TGCAGCGTTGCTACAGGGTTCAGCTCCTACGAGCAGTACTTC
CDR3aa: CSVATGFSSYEQYF

abundance: NA
d_gene: NA
j_gene: TRBJ2-3
v_gene: TRBV2
CDR3nt: TGTGCCAGCAGTCCTCCCACAGATACGCAGTATTTT
CDR3aa: CASSPPTDTQYF

abundance: NA
d_gene: NA
j_gene: TRBJ1-2
v_gene: TRBV11-2
CDR3nt: TGTGCCAGCAGCCCACTGCGGGATCACCTCAGGGGCACCTTC
CDR3aa: CASSPLRDHLRGTF

abundance: once
d_gene: NA
j_gene: TRBJ2-7
v_gene: TRBV11-2
CDR3nt: TGTGCCAGCAGCCCGGACCGTTATGACTACGAGCAGTACTTC
CDR3aa: CASSPDRYDYEQYF

abundance: NA
d_gene: NA
j_gene: TRBJ1-3
v_gene: TRBV29-1
CDR3nt: TGCAGCGCCCGGGGGGACTCTGGAAACACCATATATTTT
CDR3aa: CSARGDSGNTIYF

abundance: once
d_gene: NA
j_gene: TRBJ1-2
v_gene: TRBV29-1
CDR3nt: TGCAGCGTTGGGCTAGTCGTACAGGACAAAAACTATGGCTACACCTTC
CDR3aa: CSVGLVVQDKNYGYTF

abundance: few
d_gene: NA
j_gene: TRBJ2-1
v_gene: TRBV11-2
CDR3nt: TGTGCCAGCAGCTTTGACAGAGACTATACAACGTTCTTC
CDR3aa: CASSFDRDYTTFF

abundance: few
d_gene: TRBD1
j_gene: TRBJ1-2
v_gene: TRBV7-9
CDR3nt: TGTGCCAGCAGCTACAACAGGGGGCAGGATGGCTACACCTTC
CDR3aa: CASSYNRGQDGYTF

abundance: NA
d_gene: NA
j_gene: TRBJ2-2
v_gene: TRBV29-1
CDR3nt: TGCAGCGTTGGAAGTCTAGGGGCCGGGGAGCTGTTTTTT
CDR3aa: CSVGSLGAGELFF

abundance: once
d_gene: NA
j_gene: TRBJ2-5
v_gene: TRBV5-1
CDR3nt: TGCGCCAGCAGCTTTTCAACCTTAGGCCCAGAGACCCAGTACTTC
CDR3aa: CASSFSTLGPETQYF

abundance: NA
d_gene: TRBD1
j_gene: TRBJ2-7
v_gene: TRBV6-5
CDR3nt: TGTGCCAGCAGTTACTCCGGGACAGGCAGCTACGAGCAGTACTTC
CDR3aa: CASSYSGTGSYEQYF

abundance: NA
d_gene: NA
j_gene: TRBJ1-2
v_gene: TRBV9
CDR3nt: TGTGCCAGCAGCGTAGGAAGAACAGGGAGTGGCTACACCTTC
CDR3aa: CASSVGRTGSGYTF

abundance: once
d_gene: NA
j_gene: TRBJ2-2
v_gene: TRBV6-5
CDR3nt: TGTGCCAGCAGTATCCGGGACACAAACACCGGGGAGCTGTTTTTT
CDR3aa: CASSIRDTNTGELFF

abundance: NA
d_gene: TRBD1
j_gene: TRBJ2-7
v_gene: TRBV29-1
CDR3nt: TGCAGCGTTGTGGACAGGAACTCCTACGAGCAGTACTTC
CDR3aa: CSVVDRNSYEQYF

abundance: NA
d_gene: NA
j_gene: TRBJ1-2
v_gene: TRBV9
CDR3nt: TGTGCCAGCAGCCTAGGTTCGGCAGCTAACTATGGCTACACCTTC
CDR3aa: CASSLGSAANYGYTF

abundance: few
d_gene: TRBD2
j_gene: TRBJ2-1
v_gene: TRBV4-1
CDR3nt: TGCGCCAGCAGCCCAGCGAGCGGGGGAGCATACAATGAGCAGTTCTTC
CDR3aa: CASSPASGGAYNEQFF

abundance: NA
d_gene: NA
j_gene: TRBJ1-1
v_gene: TRBV15
CDR3nt: TGTGCCACCAGCGGAAACACTGAAGCTTTCTTT
CDR3aa: CATSGNTEAFF

abundance: few
d_gene: NA
j_gene: TRBJ2-7
v_gene: TRBV29-1
CDR3nt: TGCAGCGTCGGGGGCAGAGCCTCCTACGAGCAGTACTTC
CDR3aa: CSVGGRASYEQYF

abundance: NA
d_gene: NA
j_gene: TRBJ1-6
v_gene: TRBV10-2
CDR3nt: TGCGCCAGCAGTGACACCACCAATAATTCACCCCTCCACTTT
CDR3aa: CASSDTTNNSPLHF

abundance: NA
d_gene: TRBD1
j_gene: TRBJ1-5
v_gene: TRBV2
CDR3nt: TGTGCCAGCCAGGACAGGTCCCCCTTGAAGCCCCAGCATTTT
CDR3aa: CASQDRSPLKPQHF